This T cell receptor (beta chain) was obtained from a study of T cell repertoires in cytomegalovirus infection (dated by TCRdb to the late 2010s). In terms of the full investigation: Donor HLA type was relevant to the analysis, because carriage of CMV infection together with the matching HLA type was indicated by public TCR beta signatures. On the study overall, not on this receptor specifically: In both this cohort and an independent roughly 330-donor cohort, the cumulative frequency of public TCR beta family members distinguished carriers of CMV infection plus the relevant HLA type. In the ex vivo response, HLA-C-restricted CMV-specific TCR beta clonotypes were dominant, and in two of eight donors the single most frequent clonotype came from this HLA-C-restricted group.

Sequencing took place on an Illumina HiSeq 1500. TCRdb reanalyzed the raw reads on its own, using fastp at Q25 for trimming and MiXCR for clone calling, and kept in-frame beta chains. Rows matching on CDR3 protein sequence are summarized as one entry with the most common DNA and genes. Within this sample are approximately 180,000 distinct CDR3 sequences, with about 18% of them counted one time only. The ten largest clones capture approximately 26% of the sample. As to this clonotype: Its antigen has not been determined. No base qualities exist here, and no much larger clone lies one base off it.

CDR1 SGHVS and CDR2 FNYEAQ were looked up in the germline V gene. The trim is 5 bases for V and 3 bases for J, with a gap of 7 bases between the germline ends. The CDR3 runs 12 amino acids, cysteine and phenylalanine included. The DNA shown is the 36-base CDR3, in frame from base 1. The clonotype originates from a human donor in good health (CMV status not recorded). Some clones in this sample may be carry-over from other donors' samples. The sequencing input was CD8+ T cells from PBMCs. The V and J genes are TRBV7-6 and TRBJ2-5; the D gene is perhaps TRBD2, from 6 matching bases. The nucleotide sequence is TGTGCCAGCAGCCGACTAGAAGAGACCCAGTACTTC. This yields the protein CASSRLEETQYF.